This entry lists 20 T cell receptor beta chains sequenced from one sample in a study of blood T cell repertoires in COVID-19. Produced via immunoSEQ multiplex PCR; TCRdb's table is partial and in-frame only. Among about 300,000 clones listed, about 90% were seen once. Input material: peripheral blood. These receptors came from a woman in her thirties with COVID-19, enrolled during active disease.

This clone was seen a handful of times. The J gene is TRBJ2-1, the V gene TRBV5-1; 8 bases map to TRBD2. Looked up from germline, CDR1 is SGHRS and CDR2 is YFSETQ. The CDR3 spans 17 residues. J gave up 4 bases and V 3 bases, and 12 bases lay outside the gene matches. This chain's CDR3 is CASSSRKVSGAYNEQFF. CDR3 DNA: TGCGCCAGCAGCTCCCGTAAAGTTAGCGGGGCTTACAATGAGCAGTTCTTC.

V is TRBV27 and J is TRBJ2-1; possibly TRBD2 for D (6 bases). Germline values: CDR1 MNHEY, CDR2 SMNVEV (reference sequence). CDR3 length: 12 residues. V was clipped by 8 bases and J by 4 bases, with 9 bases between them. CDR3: CASGRGYNEQFF. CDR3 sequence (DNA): TGTGCCAGCGGGCGGGGATACAATGAGCAGTTCTTC.

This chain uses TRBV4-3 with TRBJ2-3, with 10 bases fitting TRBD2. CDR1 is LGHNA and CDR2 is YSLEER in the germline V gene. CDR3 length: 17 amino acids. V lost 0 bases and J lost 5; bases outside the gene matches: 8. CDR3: CASSQDRSGGALDTQYF. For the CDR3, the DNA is TGCGCCAGCAGCCAAGATAGAAGCGGGGGGGCCTTAGATACGCAGTATTTT.

The CDR3 loop is CASTSTANTEAFF. The CDR3, as DNA: TGTGCCAGCACCTCGACAGCCAACACTGAAGCTTTCTTT. This chain joins TRBV28 and TRBJ1-1, with a weak D call TRBD1 (5 bases). CDR3 length: 13 residues. Trimming removed 7 bases from V and 2 bases from J, with 11 bases in between. CDR1 MDHEN and CDR2 SYDVKM come from the germline V gene.

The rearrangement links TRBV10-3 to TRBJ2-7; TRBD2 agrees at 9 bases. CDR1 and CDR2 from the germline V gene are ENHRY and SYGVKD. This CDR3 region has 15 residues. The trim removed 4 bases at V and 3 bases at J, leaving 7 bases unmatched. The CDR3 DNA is TGTGCCATCAGTGGGGGAGCGGGGGGCGACTACGAGCAGTACGTC. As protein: CAISGGAGGDYEQYV.

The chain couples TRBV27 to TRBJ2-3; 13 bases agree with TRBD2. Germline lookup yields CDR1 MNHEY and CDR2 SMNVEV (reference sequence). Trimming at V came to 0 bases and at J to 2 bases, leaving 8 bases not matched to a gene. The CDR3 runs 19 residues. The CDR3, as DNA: TGTGCCAGCAGTTTATCCGGACTAGCGGGGGAATTTACCACAGATACGCAGTATTTT. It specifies CASSLSGLAGEFTTDTQYF.

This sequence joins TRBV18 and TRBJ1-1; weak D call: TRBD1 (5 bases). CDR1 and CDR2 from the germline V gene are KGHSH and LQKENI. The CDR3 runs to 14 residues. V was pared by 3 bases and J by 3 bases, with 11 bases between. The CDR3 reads CASSPRGGDTEAFF. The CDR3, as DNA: TGTGCCAGCTCACCGCGGGGGGGTGACACTGAAGCTTTCTTT.

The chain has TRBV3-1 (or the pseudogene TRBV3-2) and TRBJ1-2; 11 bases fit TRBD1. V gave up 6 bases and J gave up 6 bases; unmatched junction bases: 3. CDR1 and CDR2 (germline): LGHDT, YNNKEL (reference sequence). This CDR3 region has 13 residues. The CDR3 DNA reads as TGTGCCAGCAGTAGGACAGGGGGCGATGGCTACACCTTC. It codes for CASSRTGGDGYTF.

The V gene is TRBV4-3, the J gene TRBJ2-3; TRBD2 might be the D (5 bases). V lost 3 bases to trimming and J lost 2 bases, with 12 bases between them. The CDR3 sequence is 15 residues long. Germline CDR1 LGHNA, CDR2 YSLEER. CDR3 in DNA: TGCGCCAGCAGCCAGGGGAGATTAAACACAGATACGCAGTATTTT. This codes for CASSQGRLNTDTQYF.

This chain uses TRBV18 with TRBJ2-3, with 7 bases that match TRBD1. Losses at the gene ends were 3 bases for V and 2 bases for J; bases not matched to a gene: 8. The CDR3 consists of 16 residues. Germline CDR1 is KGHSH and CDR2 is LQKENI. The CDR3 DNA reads TGTGCCAGCTCACCGGTGGACAGGACCATCACAGATACGCAGTATTTT. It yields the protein CASSPVDRTITDTQYF. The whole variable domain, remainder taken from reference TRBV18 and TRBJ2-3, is NAGVMQNPRHLVRRRGQEARLRCSPMKGHSHVYWYRQLPEEGLKFMVYLQKENIIDESGMPKERFSAEFPKEGPSILRIQQVVRGDSAAYFCASSPVDRTITDTQYFGPGTRLTVL.

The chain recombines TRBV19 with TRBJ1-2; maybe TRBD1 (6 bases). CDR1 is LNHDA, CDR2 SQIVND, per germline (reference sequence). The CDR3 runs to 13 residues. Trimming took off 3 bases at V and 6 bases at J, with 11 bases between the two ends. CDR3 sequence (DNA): TGTGCCAGTAGTATTGGGGCAGGGGATGGCTACACCTTC. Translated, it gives CASSIGAGDGYTF.

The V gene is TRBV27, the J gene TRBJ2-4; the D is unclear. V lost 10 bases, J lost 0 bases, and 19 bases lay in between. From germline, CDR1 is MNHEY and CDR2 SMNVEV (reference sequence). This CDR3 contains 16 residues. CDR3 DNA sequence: TGTGCCACCCTGGGCCGACATCACTTAGCCAAAAACATTCAGTACTTC. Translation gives CATLGRHHLAKNIQYF.

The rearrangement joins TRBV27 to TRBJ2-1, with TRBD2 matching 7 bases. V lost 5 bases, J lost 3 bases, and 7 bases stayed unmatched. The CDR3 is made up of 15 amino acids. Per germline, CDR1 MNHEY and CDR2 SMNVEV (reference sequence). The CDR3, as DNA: TGTGCCAGCAGTACAGCGGGGCGACGCTACAATGAGCAGTTCTTC. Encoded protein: CASSTAGRRYNEQFF.

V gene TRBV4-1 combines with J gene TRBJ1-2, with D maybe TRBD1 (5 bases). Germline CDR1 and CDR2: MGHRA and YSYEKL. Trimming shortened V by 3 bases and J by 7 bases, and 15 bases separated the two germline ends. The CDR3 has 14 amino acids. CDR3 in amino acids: CASSHAGGYSGYTF. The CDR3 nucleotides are TGCGCCAGCAGCCATGCGGGGGGGTATTCTGGCTACACCTTC.

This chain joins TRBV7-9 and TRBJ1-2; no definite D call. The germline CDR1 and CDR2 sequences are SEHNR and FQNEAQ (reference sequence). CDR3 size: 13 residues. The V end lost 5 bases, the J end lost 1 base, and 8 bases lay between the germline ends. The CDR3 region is CASSAGGNYGYTF. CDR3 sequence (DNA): TGTGCCAGCAGCGCCGGAGGTAACTATGGCTACACCTTC.

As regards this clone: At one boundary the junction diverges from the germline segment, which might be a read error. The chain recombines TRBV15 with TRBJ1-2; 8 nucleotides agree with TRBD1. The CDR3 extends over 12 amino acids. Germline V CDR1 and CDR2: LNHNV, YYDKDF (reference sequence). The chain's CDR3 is CATSRDHGTGSF. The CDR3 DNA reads TGTGCCACCAGCAGAGATCACGGGACAGGATCCTTC.

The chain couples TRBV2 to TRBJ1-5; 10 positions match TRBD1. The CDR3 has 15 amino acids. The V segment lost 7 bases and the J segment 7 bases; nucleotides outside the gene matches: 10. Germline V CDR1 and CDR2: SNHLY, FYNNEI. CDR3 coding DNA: TGTGCCAGCACTGCGGACAGGGGGAGGGGGCAGCCCCAGCATTTT. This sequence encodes CASTADRGRGQPQHF.

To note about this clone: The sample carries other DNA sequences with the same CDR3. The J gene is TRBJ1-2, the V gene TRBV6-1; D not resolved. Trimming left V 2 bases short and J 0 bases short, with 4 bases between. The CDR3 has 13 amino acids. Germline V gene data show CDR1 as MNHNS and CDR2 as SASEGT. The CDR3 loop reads CASSEPSNYGYTF. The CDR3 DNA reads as TGTGCCAGCAGTGAACCTTCTAACTATGGCTACACCTTC.

The CDR3 protein is CATSRPVGGDEQFF. The CDR3 DNA reads TGTGCCACCAGCAGACCGGTTGGAGGTGATGAGCAGTTCTTC. The rearrangement uses TRBV15 and TRBJ2-1, with D possibly matching TRBD2 (5 bases). The V end was cut by 2 bases, the J end by 8 bases, with 13 bases between. The CDR3 is 14 amino acids. CDR1 and CDR2 (germline): LNHNV, YYDKDF (reference sequence).

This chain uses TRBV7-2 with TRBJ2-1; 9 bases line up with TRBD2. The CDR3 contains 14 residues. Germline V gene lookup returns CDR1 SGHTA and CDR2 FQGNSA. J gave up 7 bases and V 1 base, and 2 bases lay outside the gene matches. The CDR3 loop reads CASSLERGVNEQFF. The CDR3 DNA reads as TGTGCCAGCAGCTTAGAGCGGGGGGTGAATGAGCAGTTCTTC. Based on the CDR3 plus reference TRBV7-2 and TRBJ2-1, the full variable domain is GAGVSQSPSNKVTEKGKDVELRCDPISGHTALYWYRQSLGQGLEFLIYFQGNSAPDKSGLPSDRFSAERTGGSVSTLTIQRTQQEDSAVYLCASSLERGVNEQFFGPGTRLTVL.